The sequence of this TCR beta chain was determined in a study of molecular identifiers for immune sequencing clone quantification. Study as a whole: For replicates, RNA isolated from roughly 21,000 or 96,000 naive CD8 cells was divided into five portions, of which four were sequenced.

Each CDR3 protein is one row after TCRdb ran MiXCR on the PCR reads. The table records about 10,000 distinct CDR3 sequences, around 20% of them present only once. Naive CD8 T cells were sorted, and the gate applied was CD8+CD4-CCR7+CD45RA+. This clonotype qualifies as medium-sized (0.01 to 0.1%). The target antigen is unknown. Whole-study results and caveats: Detection of one spiked Jurkat cell's TCR RNA reportedly worked in around 1 million naive cells. Identical TCR molecules sharing a barcode could underestimate highly expanded clone sizes.

Trimming took 5 bases from V and 6 from J, leaving 14 bases between them. Germline V lookup: CDR1 MNHEY, CDR2 SMNVEV (reference sequence). The CDR3 runs to 14 residues. The source is a human donor in good health. Some libraries in this study had Jurkat cell RNA spiked in. What was sequenced was naive CD8+ T cells from blood, with Jurkat cell RNA spiked in. The subset was: FACS-sorted CD8+CD4-CCR7+CD45RA+ naive T cells. The chain combines TRBV27 with TRBJ1-5; maybe TRBD1 (5 bases). The CDR3 loop reads CASSPGGARQPQHF. The CDR3 DNA is TGTGCCAGCAGTCCTGGAGGGGCGCGTCAGCCCCAGCATTTT.